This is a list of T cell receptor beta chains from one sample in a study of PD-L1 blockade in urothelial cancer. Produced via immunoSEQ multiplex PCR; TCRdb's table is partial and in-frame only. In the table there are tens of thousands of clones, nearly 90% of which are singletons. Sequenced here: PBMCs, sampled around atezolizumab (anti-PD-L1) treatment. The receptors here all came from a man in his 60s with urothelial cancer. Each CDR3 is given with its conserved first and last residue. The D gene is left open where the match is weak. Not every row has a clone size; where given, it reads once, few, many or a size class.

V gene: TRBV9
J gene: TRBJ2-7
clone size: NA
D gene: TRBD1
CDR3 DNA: TGTGCCAGCAGCCAAACGTGGGACAGCTCCTACGAGCAGTACTTC
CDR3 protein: CASSQTWDSSYEQYF

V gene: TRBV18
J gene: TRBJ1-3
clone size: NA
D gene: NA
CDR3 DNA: TGTGCCAGCTCACCGAGCGGGGTAGTAACTGGAAACACCATATATTTT
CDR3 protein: CASSPSGVVTGNTIYF

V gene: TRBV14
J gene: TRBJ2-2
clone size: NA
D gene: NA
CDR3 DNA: TGTGCCAGCAGCCAAGTTAAGGGGATGAACGGGGAGCTGTTTTTT
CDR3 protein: CASSQVKGMNGELFF

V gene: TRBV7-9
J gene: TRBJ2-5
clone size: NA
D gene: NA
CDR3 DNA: TGTGCCAGCAGTTCCATCTCACAGATTCAAGAGACCCAGTACTTC
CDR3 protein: CASSSISQIQETQYF

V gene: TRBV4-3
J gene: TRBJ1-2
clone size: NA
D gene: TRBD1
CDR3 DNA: TGCGCCAGCAGCCAAGAGACAGGGGGCACGGGCTACACCTTC
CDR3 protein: CASSQETGGTGYTF

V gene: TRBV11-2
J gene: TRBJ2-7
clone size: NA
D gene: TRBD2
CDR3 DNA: TGTGCCAGCAGCTTAGTTCTAGCGGGAGGGTACGAGCAGTACTTC
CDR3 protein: CASSLVLAGGYEQYF

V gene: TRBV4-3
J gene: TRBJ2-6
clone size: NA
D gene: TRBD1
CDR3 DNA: TGCGCCAGCAGCGCAAGTCTTCCAGGGGGCCTCGTTGGGGCCAACGTCCTGACTTTC
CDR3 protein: CASSASLPGGLVGANVLTF

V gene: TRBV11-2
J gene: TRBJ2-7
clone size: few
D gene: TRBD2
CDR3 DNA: TGTGCCAGCAGCCCCTGGGGCGGGAGGGCCTCCACCACCTACGAGCAGTACTTC
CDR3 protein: CASSPWGGRASTTYEQYF

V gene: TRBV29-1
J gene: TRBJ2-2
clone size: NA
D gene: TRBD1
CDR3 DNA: TGCAGCGCCGACAGGGGTACCGGGGAGCTGTTTTTT
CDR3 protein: CSADRGTGELFF

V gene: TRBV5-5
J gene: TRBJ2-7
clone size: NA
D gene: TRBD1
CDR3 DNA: TGTGCCAGCAGCTTGGATCCAGGGGGTTACTACGAGCAGTACTTC
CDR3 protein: CASSLDPGGYYEQYF

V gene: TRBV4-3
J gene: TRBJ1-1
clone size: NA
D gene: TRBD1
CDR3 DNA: TGCGCCAGCAGCCTCGATATTCCGGGACAGGGGGCAAAGACTGAAGCTTTCTTT
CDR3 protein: CASSLDIPGQGAKTEAFF

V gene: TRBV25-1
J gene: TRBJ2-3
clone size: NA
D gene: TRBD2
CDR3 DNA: TGTGCCAGCAGTGAATCGTCTAGCGGGGGACGCACAGATACGCAGTATTTT
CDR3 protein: CASSESSSGGRTDTQYF

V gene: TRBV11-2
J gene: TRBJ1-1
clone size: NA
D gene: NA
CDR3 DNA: TGTGCCAGCAGCTCTACGGACATGAACACTGAAGCTTTCTTT
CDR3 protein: CASSSTDMNTEAFF

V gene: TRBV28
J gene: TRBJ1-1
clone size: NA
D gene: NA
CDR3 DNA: TGTGCCAGCAGTTTACCCCGGGGGGAACGCACTGAAGCTTTCTTT
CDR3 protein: CASSLPRGERTEAFF

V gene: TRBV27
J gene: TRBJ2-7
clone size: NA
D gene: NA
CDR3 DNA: TGTGCCAGCAGTTTATCAGGAGGAGGGCACGCGGCCTACGAGCAGTACTTC
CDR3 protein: CASSLSGGGHAAYEQYF

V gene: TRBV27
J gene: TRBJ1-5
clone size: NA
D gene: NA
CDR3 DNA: TGTGCCAGCAGAGGCGCAGGGCCGAATCAGCCCCAGCATTTT
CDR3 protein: CASRGAGPNQPQHF

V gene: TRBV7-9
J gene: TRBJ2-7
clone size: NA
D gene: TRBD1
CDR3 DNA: TGTGCCAGCAGGCCTGGACAGGGTCGCCCCTACGAGCAGTACTTC
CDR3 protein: CASRPGQGRPYEQYF

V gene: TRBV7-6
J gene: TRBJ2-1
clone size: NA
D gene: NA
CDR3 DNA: TGTGCCAGCAGCTCAACGAGAAGCTCCTACAATGAGCAGTTCTTC
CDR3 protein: CASSSTRSSYNEQFF

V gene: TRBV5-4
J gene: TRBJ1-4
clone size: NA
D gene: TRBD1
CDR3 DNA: TGTGCCAGCAGCTTGGGAGGACAGGCTGAAAAACTGTTTTTT
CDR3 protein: CASSLGGQAEKLFF

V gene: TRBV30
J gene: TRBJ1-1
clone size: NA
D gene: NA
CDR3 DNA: TGTGCCTGGAGTGGATTCGGGGGAGGGAACACTGAAGCTTTCTTT
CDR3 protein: CAWSGFGGGNTEAFF

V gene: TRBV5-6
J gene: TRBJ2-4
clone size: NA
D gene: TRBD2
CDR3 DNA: TGTGCCAGCAGCTTGGGCGGGGGGGGTGAGTACATTCAGTACTTC
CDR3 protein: CASSLGGGGEYIQYF

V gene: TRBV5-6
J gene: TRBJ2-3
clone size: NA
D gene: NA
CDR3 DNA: TGTGCCAGCAGTTCGGGGTGGGGAGGTACAGATACGCAGTATTTT
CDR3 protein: CASSSGWGGTDTQYF

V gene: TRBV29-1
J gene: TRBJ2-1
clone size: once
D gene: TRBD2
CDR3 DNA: TGCAGCGTTGAAGGAGCGGGAGAGAACTACAATGAGCAGTTCTTC
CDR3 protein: CSVEGAGENYNEQFF

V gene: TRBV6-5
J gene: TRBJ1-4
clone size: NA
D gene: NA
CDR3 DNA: TGTGCCAGCAGCCCTCGTGGGGCCCCCAATGAAAAACTGTTTTTT
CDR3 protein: CASSPRGAPNEKLFF

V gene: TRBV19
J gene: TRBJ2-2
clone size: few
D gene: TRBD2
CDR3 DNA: TGTGCCAGTACCTCGGAGGGGAGGGCTAACACCGGGGAGCTGTTTTTT
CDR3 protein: CASTSEGRANTGELFF

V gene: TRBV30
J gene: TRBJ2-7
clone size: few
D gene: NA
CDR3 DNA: TGTGCCGGCTCGACGGGACTGCCATCTGTCGAGCAGTACTTC
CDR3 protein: CAGSTGLPSVEQYF

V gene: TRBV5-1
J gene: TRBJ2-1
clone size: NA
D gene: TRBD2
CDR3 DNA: TGCGCCAGCAGCTTGGAAGTCTCGGGAGGTGTCAATGAGCAGTTCTTC
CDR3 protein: CASSLEVSGGVNEQFF

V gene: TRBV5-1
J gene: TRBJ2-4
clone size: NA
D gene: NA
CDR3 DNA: TGCGCCAGCAGTCAAAGCCCCCAGGTCCTAGCCAAAAACATTCAGTACTTC
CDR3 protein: CASSQSPQVLAKNIQYF

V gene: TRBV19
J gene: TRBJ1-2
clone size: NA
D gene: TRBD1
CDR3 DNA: TGTGCCAGTAGTGACAGGGGAGGCTATGGCTACACCTTC
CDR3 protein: CASSDRGGYGYTF

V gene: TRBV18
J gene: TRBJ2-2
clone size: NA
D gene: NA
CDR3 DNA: TGTGCCAGCTCACCGCGTGGAAGGGGATCCGCGAACACCGGGGAGCTGTTTTTT
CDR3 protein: CASSPRGRGSANTGELFF

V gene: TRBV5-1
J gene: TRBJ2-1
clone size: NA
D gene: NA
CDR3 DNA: TGCGCCAGCAGCTTGGCCGGCGGAGGACAGATCACTGAGCAGTTCTTC
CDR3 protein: CASSLAGGGQITEQFF

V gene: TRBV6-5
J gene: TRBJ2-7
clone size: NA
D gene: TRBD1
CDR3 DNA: TGTGCCAGCAGTTTCGGACAGGGGCCCTACGAGCAGTACTTC
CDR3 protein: CASSFGQGPYEQYF

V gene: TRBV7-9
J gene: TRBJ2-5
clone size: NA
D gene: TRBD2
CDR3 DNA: TGTGCCAGCAGCATTAGGACTAGCTCGAGCGAGACCCAGTACTTC
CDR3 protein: CASSIRTSSSETQYF

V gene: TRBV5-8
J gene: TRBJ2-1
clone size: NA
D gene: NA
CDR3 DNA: TGTGCCAGCAGCTTGGTTAGAAGGCAGTTCTTC
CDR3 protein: CASSLVRRQFF

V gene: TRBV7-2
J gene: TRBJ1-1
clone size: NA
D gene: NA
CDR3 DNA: TGTGCCAGCAGCTTAGACGGCAGGGTCACTGAAGCTTTCTTT
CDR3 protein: CASSLDGRVTEAFF

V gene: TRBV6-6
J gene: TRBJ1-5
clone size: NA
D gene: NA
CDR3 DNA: TGTGCCAGCAGGGGGGGGGTTAGCAATCAGCCCCAGCATTTT
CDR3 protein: CASRGGVSNQPQHF

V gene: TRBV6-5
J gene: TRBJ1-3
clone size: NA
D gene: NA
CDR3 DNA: TGTGCCAGCAGTCAGGACAGCTCTGGAAACACCATATATTTT
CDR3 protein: CASSQDSSGNTIYF

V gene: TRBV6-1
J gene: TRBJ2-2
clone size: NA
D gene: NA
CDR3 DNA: TGTGCCAGCAGTGTTTTCCAAAACACCGGGGAGCTGTTTTTT
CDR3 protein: CASSVFQNTGELFF

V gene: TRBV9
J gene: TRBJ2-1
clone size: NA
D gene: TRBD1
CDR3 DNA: TGTGCCAGCAGCGTAGCCCCAACAGGGGTGGAGTTCTTC
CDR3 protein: CASSVAPTGVEFF

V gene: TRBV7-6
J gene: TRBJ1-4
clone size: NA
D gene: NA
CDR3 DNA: TGTGCCAGCAGCCCCCTAGGCCGACAGGCGAATGAAAAACTGTTTTTT
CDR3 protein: CASSPLGRQANEKLFF

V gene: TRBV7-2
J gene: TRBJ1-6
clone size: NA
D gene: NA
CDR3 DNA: TGTGCCAGCAGCTTATTGTACGGGGGGACCGATAATTCACCCCTCCACTTT
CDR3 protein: CASSLLYGGTDNSPLHF

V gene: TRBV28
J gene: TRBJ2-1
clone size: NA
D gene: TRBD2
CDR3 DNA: TGTGCCAGCACAATAGGGTTGGGGGCTCGGCTAGCGGGGTTAGACAATGAGCAGTTCTTC
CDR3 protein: CASTIGLGARLAGLDNEQFF

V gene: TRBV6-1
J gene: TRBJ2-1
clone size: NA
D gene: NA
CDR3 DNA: TGTGCCAGCATCGAGGCGACCCTCTACAATGAGCAGTTCTTC
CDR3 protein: CASIEATLYNEQFF

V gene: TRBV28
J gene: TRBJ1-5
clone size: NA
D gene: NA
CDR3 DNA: TGTGCCAGCAGTTTAAGGGGTCAGCCCCAGCATTTT
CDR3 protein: CASSLRGQPQHF

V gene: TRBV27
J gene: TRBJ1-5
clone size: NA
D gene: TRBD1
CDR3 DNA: TGTGCCAGCAGTTCGATGACCGGGACAGGGGACTTTTCGGGCAGTCAGCCCCAGCATTTT
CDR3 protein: CASSSMTGTGDFSGSQPQHF

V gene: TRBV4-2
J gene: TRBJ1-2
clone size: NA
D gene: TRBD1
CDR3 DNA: TGTGCCAGCAGCCAAGAATACCTACAGGGGGGGGTGACTAACTATGGCTACACCTTC
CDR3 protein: CASSQEYLQGGVTNYGYTF

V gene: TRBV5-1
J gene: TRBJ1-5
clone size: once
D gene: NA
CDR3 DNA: TGCGCCAGCAGCTTGACGGAGCTCGGAGGCAATCAGCCCCAGCATTTT
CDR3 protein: CASSLTELGGNQPQHF

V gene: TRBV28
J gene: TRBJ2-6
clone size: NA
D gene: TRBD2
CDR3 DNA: TGTGCCAGCAGCGTTCTCCGGGGGGGGACCAACGTCCTGACTTTC
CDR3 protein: CASSVLRGGTNVLTF

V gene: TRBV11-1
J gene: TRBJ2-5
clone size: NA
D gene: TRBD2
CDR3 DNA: TGTGCCAGCAGCTTAGAGGTGACTAGCGTCCAAGAGACCCAGTACTTC
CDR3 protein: CASSLEVTSVQETQYF

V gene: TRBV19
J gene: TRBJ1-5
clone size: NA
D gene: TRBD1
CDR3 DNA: TGTGCCAGTAGTGCCGGACAGGGGAGAAATCAGCCCCAGCATTTT
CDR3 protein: CASSAGQGRNQPQHF

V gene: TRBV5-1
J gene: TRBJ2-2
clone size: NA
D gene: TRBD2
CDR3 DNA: TGCGCCAGCAGCTTGGGTCGGGAGGTGACCGGGGAGCTGTTTTTT
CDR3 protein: CASSLGREVTGELFF

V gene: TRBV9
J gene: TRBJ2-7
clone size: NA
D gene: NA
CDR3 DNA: TGTGCCAGCAGTGTGGGGGGAACAGGAGCCTACGAGCAGTACTTC
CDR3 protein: CASSVGGTGAYEQYF

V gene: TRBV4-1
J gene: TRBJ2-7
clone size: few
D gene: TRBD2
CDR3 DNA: TGCGCCAGCAGCCCGGGGGGGAAGGGCTCCTACGAGCAGTACTTC
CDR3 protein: CASSPGGKGSYEQYF

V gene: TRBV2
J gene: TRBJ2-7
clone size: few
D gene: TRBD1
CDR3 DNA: TGTGCCAGCAGCCAGGGACAGGGCTCGGAGCAGTACTTC
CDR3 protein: CASSQGQGSEQYF